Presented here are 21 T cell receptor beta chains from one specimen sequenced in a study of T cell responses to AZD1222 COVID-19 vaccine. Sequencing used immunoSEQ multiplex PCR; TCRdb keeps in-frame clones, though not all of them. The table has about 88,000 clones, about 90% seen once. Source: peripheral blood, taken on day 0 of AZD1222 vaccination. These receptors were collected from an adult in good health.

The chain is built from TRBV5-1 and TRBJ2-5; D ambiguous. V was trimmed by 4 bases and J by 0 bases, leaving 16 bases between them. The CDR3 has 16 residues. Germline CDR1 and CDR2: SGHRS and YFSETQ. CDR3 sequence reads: CASSPSPHGDQETQYF. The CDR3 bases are TGCGCCAGCAGCCCGAGCCCCCACGGCGACCAAGAGACCCAGTACTTC.

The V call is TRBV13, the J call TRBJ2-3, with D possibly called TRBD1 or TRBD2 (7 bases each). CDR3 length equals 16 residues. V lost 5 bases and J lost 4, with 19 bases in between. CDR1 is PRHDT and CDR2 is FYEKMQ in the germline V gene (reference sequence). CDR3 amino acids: CASSRPAAGGADTQYF. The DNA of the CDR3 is TGTGCCAGCAGCCGCCCGGCGGCAGGGGGGGCAGATACGCAGTATTTT. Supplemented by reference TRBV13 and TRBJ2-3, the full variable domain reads AAGVIQSPRHLIKEKRETATLKCYPIPRHDTVYWYQQGPGQDPQFLISFYEKMQSDKGSIPDRFSAQQFSDYHSELNMSSLELGDSALYFCASSRPAAGGADTQYFGPGTRLTVL.

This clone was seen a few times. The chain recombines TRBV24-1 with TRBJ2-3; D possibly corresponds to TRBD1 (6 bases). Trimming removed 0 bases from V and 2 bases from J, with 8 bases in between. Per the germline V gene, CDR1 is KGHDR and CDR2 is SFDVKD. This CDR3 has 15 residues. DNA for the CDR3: TGTGCCACCAGTGATTTGCAGGGGCACACAGATACGCAGTATTTT. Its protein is CATSDLQGHTDTQYF.

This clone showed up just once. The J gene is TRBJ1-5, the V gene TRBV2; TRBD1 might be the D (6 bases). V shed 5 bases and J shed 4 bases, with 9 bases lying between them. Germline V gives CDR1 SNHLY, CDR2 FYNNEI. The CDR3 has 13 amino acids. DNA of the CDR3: TGTGCCAGCAGTCTAACAGGGAATCAGCCCCAGCATTTT. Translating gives CASSLTGNQPQHF.

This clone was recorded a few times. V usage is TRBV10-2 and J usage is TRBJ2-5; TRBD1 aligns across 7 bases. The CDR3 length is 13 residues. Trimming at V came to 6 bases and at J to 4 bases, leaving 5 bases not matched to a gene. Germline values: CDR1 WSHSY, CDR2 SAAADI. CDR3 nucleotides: TGCGCCAGCAGCGGGACAGAAGGAGAGACCCAGTACTTC. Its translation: CASSGTEGETQYF.

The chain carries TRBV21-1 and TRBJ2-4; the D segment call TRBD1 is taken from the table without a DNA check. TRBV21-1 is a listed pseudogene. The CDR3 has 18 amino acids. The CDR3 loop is CASSNVTEKTIAKNIQYF. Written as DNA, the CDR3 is TGTGCCAGCAGCAACGTGACAGAGAAAACCATAGCCAAAAACATTCAGTACTTC.

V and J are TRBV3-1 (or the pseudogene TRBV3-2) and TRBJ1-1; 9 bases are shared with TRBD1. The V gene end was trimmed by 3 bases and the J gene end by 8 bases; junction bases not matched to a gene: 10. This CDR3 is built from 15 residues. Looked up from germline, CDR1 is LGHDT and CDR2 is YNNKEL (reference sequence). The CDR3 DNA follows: TGTGCCAGCAGCCATAGCACAGGGGGCGCTTCGGAAGCTTTCTTT. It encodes CASSHSTGGASEAFF.

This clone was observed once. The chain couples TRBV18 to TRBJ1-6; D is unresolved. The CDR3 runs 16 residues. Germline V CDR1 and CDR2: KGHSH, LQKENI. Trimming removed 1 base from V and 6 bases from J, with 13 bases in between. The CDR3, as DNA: TGTGCCAGCTCACCACTTCCCGGGTCCGGTAATTCACCCCTCCACTTT. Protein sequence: CASSPLPGSGNSPLHF.

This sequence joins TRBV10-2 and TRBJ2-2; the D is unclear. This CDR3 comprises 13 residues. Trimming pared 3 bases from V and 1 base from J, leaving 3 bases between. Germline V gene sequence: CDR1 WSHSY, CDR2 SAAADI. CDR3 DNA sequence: TGCGCCAGCAGTGATTGGAACACCGGGGAGCTGTTTTTT. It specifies CASSDWNTGELFF.

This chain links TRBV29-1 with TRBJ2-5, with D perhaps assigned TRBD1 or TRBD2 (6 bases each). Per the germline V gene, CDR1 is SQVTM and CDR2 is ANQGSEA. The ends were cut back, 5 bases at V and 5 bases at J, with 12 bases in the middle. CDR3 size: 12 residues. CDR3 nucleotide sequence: TGCAGCGTTTTGGGGGGCATGGAGACCCAGTACTTC. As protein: CSVLGGMETQYF.

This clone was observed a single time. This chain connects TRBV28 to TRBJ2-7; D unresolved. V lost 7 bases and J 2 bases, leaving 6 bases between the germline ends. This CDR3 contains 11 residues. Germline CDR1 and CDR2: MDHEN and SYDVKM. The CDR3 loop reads CASTATYEQYF. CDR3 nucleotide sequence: TGTGCCAGCACGGCGACCTACGAGCAGTACTTC. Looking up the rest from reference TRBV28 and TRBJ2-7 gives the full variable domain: DVKVTQSSRYLVKRTGEKVFLECVQDMDHENMFWYRQDPGLGLRLIYFSYDVKMKEKGDIPEGYSVSREKKERFSLILESASTNQTSMYLCASTATYEQYFGPGTRLTVT.

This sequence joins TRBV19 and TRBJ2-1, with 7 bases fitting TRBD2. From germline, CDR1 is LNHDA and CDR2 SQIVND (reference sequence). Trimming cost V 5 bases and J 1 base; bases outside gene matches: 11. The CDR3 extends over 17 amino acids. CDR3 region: CASSPLGAGVSYNEQFF. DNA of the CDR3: TGTGCCAGTAGTCCTCTAGGCGCGGGAGTGTCCTACAATGAGCAGTTCTTC.

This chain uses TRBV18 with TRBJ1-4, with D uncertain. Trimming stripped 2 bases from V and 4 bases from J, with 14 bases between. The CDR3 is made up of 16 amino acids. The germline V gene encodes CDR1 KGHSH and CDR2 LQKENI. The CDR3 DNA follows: TGTGCCAGCTCACCAAACCCCCCAGGAGTTAATGAAAAACTGTTTTTT. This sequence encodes CASSPNPPGVNEKLFF.

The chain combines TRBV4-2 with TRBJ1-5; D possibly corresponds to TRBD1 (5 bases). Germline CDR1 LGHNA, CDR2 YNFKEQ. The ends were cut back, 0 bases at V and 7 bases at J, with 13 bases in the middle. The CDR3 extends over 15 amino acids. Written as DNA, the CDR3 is TGTGCCAGCAGCCAAGATGCAGGGAAGATCCAGCCCCAGCATTTT. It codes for CASSQDAGKIQPQHF.

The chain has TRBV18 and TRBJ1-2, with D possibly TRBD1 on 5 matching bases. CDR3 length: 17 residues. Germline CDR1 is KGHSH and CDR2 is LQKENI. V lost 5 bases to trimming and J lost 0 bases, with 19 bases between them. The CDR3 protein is CASSTSGGAPANYGYTF. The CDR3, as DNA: TGTGCCAGCTCAACTTCCGGAGGGGCTCCAGCTAACTATGGCTACACCTTC.

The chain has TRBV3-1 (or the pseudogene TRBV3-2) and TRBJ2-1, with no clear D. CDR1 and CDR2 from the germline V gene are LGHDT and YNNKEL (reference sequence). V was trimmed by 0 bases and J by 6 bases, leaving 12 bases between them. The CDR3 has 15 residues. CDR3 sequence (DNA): TGTGCCAGCAGCCAAGATCTGAGTCGTGTCAATGAGCAGTTCTTC. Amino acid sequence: CASSQDLSRVNEQFF.

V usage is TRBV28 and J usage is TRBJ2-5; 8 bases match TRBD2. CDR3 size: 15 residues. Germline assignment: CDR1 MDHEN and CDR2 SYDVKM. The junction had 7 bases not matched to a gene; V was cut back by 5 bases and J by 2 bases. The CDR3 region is CASSLWREAQETQYF. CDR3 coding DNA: TGTGCCAGCAGTCTTTGGCGGGAGGCACAAGAGACCCAGTACTTC.

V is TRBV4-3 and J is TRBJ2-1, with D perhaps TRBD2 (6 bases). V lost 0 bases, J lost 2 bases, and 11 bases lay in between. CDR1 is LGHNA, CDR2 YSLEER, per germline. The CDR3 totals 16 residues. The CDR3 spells CASSQDRLAPYNEQFF. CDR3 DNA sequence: TGCGCCAGCAGCCAAGATCGCCTAGCGCCCTACAATGAGCAGTTCTTC.

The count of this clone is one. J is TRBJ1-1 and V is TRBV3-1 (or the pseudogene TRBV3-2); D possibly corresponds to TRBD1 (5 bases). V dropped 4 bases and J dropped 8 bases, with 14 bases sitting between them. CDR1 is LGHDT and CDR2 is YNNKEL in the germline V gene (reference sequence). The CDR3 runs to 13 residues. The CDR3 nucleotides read TGTGCCAGCAGCCCCCGCCAGGGAAGAGAAGCTTTCTTT. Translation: CASSPRQGREAFF.

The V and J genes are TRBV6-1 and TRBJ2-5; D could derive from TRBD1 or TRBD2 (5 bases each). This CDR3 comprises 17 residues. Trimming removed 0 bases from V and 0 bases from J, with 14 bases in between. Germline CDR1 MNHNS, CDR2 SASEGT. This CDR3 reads CASSEAYRWGYQETQYF. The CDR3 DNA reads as TGTGCCAGCAGTGAAGCGTATCGGTGGGGGTACCAAGAGACCCAGTACTTC.

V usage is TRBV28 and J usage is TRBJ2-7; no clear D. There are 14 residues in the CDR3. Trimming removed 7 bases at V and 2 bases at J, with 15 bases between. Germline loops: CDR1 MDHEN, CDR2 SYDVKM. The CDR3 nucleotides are TGTGCCAGCACTACGGGCCAAGCCCCCTACGAGCAGTACTTC. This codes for CASTTGQAPYEQYF.